This T cell receptor beta chain came from a study of T cell changes during pregnancy in multiple sclerosis. In its sample, this clone was seen once. Generated by immunoSEQ multiplex PCR, the TCRdb table keeps only in-frame clones and is missing some. The repertoire includes over 10,000 clones, about nine tenths of them detected once, and more than 6% sits in the top ten. CDR3 length: 16 residues. Germline V gene data show CDR1 as LGHNA and CDR2 as YSLEER. Trimming stripped 0 bases from V and 7 bases from J, with 16 bases between. The sequenced sample was CD8+ T cells from peripheral blood mononuclear cells, obtained in the second trimester of pregnancy. V is TRBV4-3 and J is TRBJ1-5, with TRBD1 as a possible D gene (6 bases). This TCR derives from a female donor in good health, enrolled as a control in a pregnancy study. CDR3 DNA: TGCGCCAGCAGCCAAGATTTAACAGGGTATAAGCAGCCCCAGCATTTT. Protein: CASSQDLTGYKQPQHF.